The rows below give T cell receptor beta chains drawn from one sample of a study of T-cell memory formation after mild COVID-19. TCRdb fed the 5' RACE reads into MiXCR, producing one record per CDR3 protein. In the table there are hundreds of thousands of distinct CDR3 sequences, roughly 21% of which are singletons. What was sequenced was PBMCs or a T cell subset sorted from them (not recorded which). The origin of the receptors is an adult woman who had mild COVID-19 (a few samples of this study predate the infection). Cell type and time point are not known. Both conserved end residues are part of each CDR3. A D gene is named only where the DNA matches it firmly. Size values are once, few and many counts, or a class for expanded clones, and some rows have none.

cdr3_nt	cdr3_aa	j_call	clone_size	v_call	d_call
TGTGCCAGCAGCTTAGGCGGATCCCGACAGCCCCTTAACTATGGCTACACCTTC	CASSLGGSRQPLNYGYTF	TRBJ1-2	.	TRBV7-8	.
TGCAGTAAGAGTATTGCGTTTCGGACTGAAGCTTTCTTT	CSKSIAFRTEAFF	TRBJ1-1	.	TRBV20-1	.
TGTGCCAGCTCCAGGCCAATTATGCAGGGACAGAGCTCCTACGAGCAGTACTTC	CASSRPIMQGQSSYEQYF	TRBJ2-7	.	TRBV7-6	TRBD1
TGCAGCGTTGCTAGGACGGACGAGCAGTACTTC	CSVARTDEQYF	TRBJ2-7	few	TRBV29-1	.
TGTGCCAGCAGGCCGACAGGGGGCTCGGACACTGAAGCTTTCTTT	CASRPTGGSDTEAFF	TRBJ1-1	.	TRBV12-3/TRBV12-4	TRBD1
TGTGCCAGCAAGGTCGGTGTGGAAGCTTTCTTT	CASKVGVEAFF	TRBJ1-1	few	TRBV25-1	.
TGTGCCAGCAGCGTAGCGGAGGGTGCAAGCTTTGAGACCCAGTACTTC	CASSVAEGASFETQYF	TRBJ2-5	.	TRBV9	.
TGCGCCAGCAGCTTGGGTCTCTTGGGACTAGCGGGGAAGAACACCGGGGAGCTGTTTTTT	CASSLGLLGLAGKNTGELFF	TRBJ2-2	.	TRBV5-1	TRBD2
TGTGCCAGCAGCTTTAACAGGGGGCGCCAAGAGACCCAGTACTTC	CASSFNRGRQETQYF	TRBJ2-5	.	TRBV7-2	TRBD1
TGTGCCAGCAGCCAAGTTGTGGGGGCCTCCTTGGGATACAATGAGCAGTTCTTC	CASSQVVGASLGYNEQFF	TRBJ2-1	few	TRBV4-2	.
TGTGCCAGCAGCCCGACTAGCGGGAATCGTGGCGAGCAGTACTTC	CASSPTSGNRGEQYF	TRBJ2-7	.	TRBV7-2	TRBD2
TGTGCCACCCTACGACGGAATCCCGGGGACAGGGGTCAGAGTCAGCCCCAGCATTTT	CATLRRNPGDRGQSQPQHF	TRBJ1-5	.	TRBV24-1	TRBD1
TGTGCCAGCAGCCGGGAGCGGGGTCGGAGCTACACCTTC	CASSRERGRSYTF	TRBJ1-2	few	TRBV6-5	.
TGCGCCAGCAGCCAAGATACGGAGGGGGGAGGCACCGGGGAGCTGTTTTTT	CASSQDTEGGGTGELFF	TRBJ2-2	few	TRBV4-1	.
TGTGCCAGCAGCTCGGGACAGAGAACCGGGGAGCTGTTTTTT	CASSSGQRTGELFF	TRBJ2-2	.	TRBV7-3	TRBD1
TGTGCCAGCAGCTCCCTCCGAAGCCATAATGAGCAGTTCTTC	CASSSLRSHNEQFF	TRBJ2-1	few	TRBV7-3	.
TGTGCCAGCAGCGGCGGACAGGGGGTAAGCAATCAGCCCCAGCATTTT	CASSGGQGVSNQPQHF	TRBJ1-5	few	TRBV7-9	TRBD1
TGTGCCAGCAGTTACTCGGGCCAGATCAATCAGCCCCAGCATTTT	CASSYSGQINQPQHF	TRBJ1-5	.	TRBV6-5	.
TGCAGTGCTAGAGTGTATGGGGGCTCGTACCAAGAGACCCAGTACTTC	CSARVYGGSYQETQYF	TRBJ2-5	few	TRBV20-1	.
TGTGCCAGCAGCTTAAGGGCGGGGCCCAGCTCCTACAATGAGCAGTTCTTC	CASSLRAGPSSYNEQFF	TRBJ2-1	.	TRBV7-3	.
TGTGCCAGCAGTTACTGGGGACTGGGTAACTATGGCTACACCTTC	CASSYWGLGNYGYTF	TRBJ1-2	.	TRBV6-6	.
TGTGCCAGCAGCTTACGGTTGGGGGGAGGGGCTACAGATACGCAGTATTTT	CASSLRLGGGATDTQYF	TRBJ2-3	many	TRBV7-2	TRBD2
TGCGCCAGCAGCCCAGGTTCAGTCGGGCAAGAGACCCAGTACTTC	CASSPGSVGQETQYF	TRBJ2-5	few	TRBV5-1	.
TGTGCCAGCAGCCAAGTGGCGGGTGCTGCAGATACGCAGTATTTT	CASSQVAGAADTQYF	TRBJ2-3	.	TRBV3-1	.
TGCGCCAGCAGCTTTGGACAGGGGGACCCCACAGATACGCAGTATTTT	CASSFGQGDPTDTQYF	TRBJ2-3	.	TRBV5-1	TRBD1
TGTGCCAGCGCCCTTGCCCCAACTGAAGCTTTCTTT	CASALAPTEAFF	TRBJ1-1	.	TRBV12-3/TRBV12-4	.
TGTGCCAGCAGCTTAGCGGGTGTGGGCCGAGAGACCCAGTACTTC	CASSLAGVGRETQYF	TRBJ2-5	.	TRBV7-2	.
TGCAGTGCTCCGGGGACTAGCGGGAGTCGCTACGAGCAGTACTTC	CSAPGTSGSRYEQYF	TRBJ2-7	few	TRBV20-1	TRBD2
TGCGCCAGCAGCCAAGATCTAGTTACAATAGGATGGGGCTACACCTTC	CASSQDLVTIGWGYTF	TRBJ1-2	.	TRBV4-1	.
TGTGCCAGCTCACCACCGGGGGTCGGGGAGCAGTTCTTC	CASSPPGVGEQFF	TRBJ2-1	many	TRBV18	.
TGTGCCAGCTCATCTTCCATTCTGGATCAGCCCCAGCATTTT	CASSSSILDQPQHF	TRBJ1-5	.	TRBV6-6	.
TGTGCCAGCGCGGGGGGAGGCCAAGAGACCCAGTACTTC	CASAGGGQETQYF	TRBJ2-5	many	TRBV9	TRBD2
TGTGCCAGCAGTTTGATTAGCGGGAGGGTCCCCGCTTGGTACGAGCAGTACTTC	CASSLISGRVPAWYEQYF	TRBJ2-7	.	TRBV27	TRBD2
TGTGCCAGCAGTTTCAGGGTCCTTGAAGCTTTCTTT	CASSFRVLEAFF	TRBJ1-1	few	TRBV12-3/TRBV12-4	.
TGCAGTGCTTCGAGCGGAGAAGCGCCCTATACGCAGTATTTT	CSASSGEAPYTQYF	TRBJ2-3	few	TRBV20-1	.
TGTGCCAGCAGCTTAGTTGAGGGGAACACCGGGGAGCTGTTTTTT	CASSLVEGNTGELFF	TRBJ2-2	few	TRBV11-3	.
TGTGCCAGCAGCTTTTACAGGGGAGGGGATGGCTACACCTTC	CASSFYRGGDGYTF	TRBJ1-2	few	TRBV7-2	TRBD1
TGTGCCAGCAGCTTAGCCCAAGAAGGGGGCTACACCTTC	CASSLAQEGGYTF	TRBJ1-2	few	TRBV7-2	.
TGTGCCAGCACCAACCTGGGACAGGGGGCCTCCCGCTCTGAAGCTTTCTTT	CASTNLGQGASRSEAFF	TRBJ1-1	.	TRBV5-6	TRBD1
TGTGCCAGCAGCCCTCCTCGCGGGACCCAGTACTTC	CASSPPRGTQYF	TRBJ2-5	.	TRBV3-1	.